This T cell receptor (beta chain) was observed in a study of T cells after yellow fever vaccination. Study at large: Libraries from low-cell-number fractions were prepared with the SMART-Seq v4 Ultra Low Input RNA kit.

The CDR3 sequence is 10 residues long. Trimming took off 4 bases at V and 11 bases at J, with 8 bases between the two ends. Germline CDR1 reads SGHTA; CDR2 reads FQGTGA. Findings and limits, study-wide: Contaminating bulk clonotypes could be abundant in FACS-sorted repertoires.

As TCR cDNA was made by 5'RACE template switching, a universal primer site and UMIs were added. TCRdb itself ran the 5' RACE reads through MiXCR, one entry per CDR3 protein. The sample has 340,000 or so distinct CDR3 sequences, around 12% seen once. In the case of this clonotype: What it binds is not known.

This TCR derives from a man aged 18-30 years who received the YFV17D yellow fever vaccine. Sequenced material: CD4+ T cells sorted from PBMCs, taken 15 days after the yellow fever booster vaccination. V and J are TRBV7-3 and TRBJ1-1; unclear D gene. The CDR3 DNA reads as TGTGCCAGCAGCTCGGGTGACGCTTTCTTT. Protein sequence: CASSSGDAFF.